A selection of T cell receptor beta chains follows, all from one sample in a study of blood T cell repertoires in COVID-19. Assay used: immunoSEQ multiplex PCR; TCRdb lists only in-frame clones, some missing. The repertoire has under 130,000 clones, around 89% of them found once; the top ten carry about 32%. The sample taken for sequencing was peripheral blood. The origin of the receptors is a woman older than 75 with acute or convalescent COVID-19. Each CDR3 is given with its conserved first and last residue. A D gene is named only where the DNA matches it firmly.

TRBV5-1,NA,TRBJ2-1,CASGEGQASYNEQFF
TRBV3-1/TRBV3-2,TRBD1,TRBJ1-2,CASSQVPTGGAGYGYTF
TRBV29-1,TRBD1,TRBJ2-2,CSVEDRVTTGELFF
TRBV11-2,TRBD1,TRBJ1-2,CASSLTGQVYGYTF
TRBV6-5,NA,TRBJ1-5,CASSWTEGNQPQHF
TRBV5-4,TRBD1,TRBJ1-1,CASSLVGQGNTEAFF
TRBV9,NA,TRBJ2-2,CASSPRGPRGASGELFF
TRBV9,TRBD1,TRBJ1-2,CASSVADRGPVF
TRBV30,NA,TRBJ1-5,CAWRPRGGNQPQHF
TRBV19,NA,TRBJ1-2,CASKQPGKDGYTF
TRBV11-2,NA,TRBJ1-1,CASSLGERSTEAFF
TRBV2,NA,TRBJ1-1,CASRPRQAMNTEAFF
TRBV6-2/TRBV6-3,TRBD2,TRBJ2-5,CASSYIGTNQETQYF
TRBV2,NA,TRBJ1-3,CASSEEAGNIGNTIYF
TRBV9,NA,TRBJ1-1,CASSVAINTEAFF
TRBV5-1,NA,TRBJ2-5,CASSLARGLDQTQYF
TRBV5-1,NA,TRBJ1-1,CASSFFGIEAFF
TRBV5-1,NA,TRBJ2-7,CASSFAGGGGYEQYF
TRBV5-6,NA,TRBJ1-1,CASSPRLRNTEAFF
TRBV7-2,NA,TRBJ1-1,CASSLGRRLNTEAFF
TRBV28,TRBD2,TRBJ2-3,CASSPLLAGGPSTQYF
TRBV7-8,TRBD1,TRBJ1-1,CASSFTTGVGEAFF
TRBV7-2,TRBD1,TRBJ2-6,CASRNNRGGSGANVLTF
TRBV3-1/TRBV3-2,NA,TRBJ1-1,CASSRTGNTEAFF
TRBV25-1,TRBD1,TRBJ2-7,CASSETGVRSYEQYF
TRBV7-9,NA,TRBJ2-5,CASSPVETQYF
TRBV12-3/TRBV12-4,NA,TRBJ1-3,CASSLVGTIYF
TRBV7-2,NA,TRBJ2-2,CASSWGGTGELFF
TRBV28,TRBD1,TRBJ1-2,CASSHRGGGGSGDYTF